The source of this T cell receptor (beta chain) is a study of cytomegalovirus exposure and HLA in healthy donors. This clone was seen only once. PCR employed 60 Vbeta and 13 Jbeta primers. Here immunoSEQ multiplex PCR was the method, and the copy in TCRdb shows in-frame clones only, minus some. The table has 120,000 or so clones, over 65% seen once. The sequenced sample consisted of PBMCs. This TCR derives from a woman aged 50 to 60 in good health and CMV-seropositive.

The CDR3 nucleotides are TGCGCCAGCAGCCCTCAGGGGGGAGGAGATTATGGCTACACCTTC. Amino acid sequence: CASSPQGGGDYGYTF. The V call is TRBV5-1, the J call TRBJ1-2, with 7 bases fitting TRBD1. This CDR3 has 15 residues. CDR1 SGHRS and CDR2 YFSETQ come from the germline V gene. Trimming cost V 4 bases and J 5 bases; bases outside gene matches: 11.